This T cell receptor (beta chain) was documented in a study of naive and memory T cell subsets. For blood and skin samples, reverse transcription used TCR alpha and beta constant primers. Ligated cDNA underwent four rounds of PCR with nested alpha and beta constant region primers and SP2. One entry per CDR3 protein, called by TCRdb with MiXCR from the UMI-ligation and nested PCR reads. Altogether fewer than 20,000 distinct CDR3 sequences are present, 8% to 10% being singletons, with the ten largest covering nearly 7%. This clonotype was seen many times. The antigen is not known. Findings of the study overall: Tuberculin site TCR excess was interpreted as type IV hypersensitivity infiltration.

The CDR3 extends over 18 amino acids. Trimming left V 1 base short and J 0 bases short, with 13 bases between. Germline V gene sequence: CDR1 LGHNA, CDR2 YSLEER. Treatment defined: skin biopsy from PPD injection site in Mantoux-positive individual. Input was about 1 to 1,100 ng of DNase-treated total RNA without cell sorting. TCR cDNA received a 3' ligated oligonucleotide that carried a UMI. Skin biopsies came from PPD injection sites in Mantoux-positive individuals. This sequence was found in an adult in good health. Sequenced material: skin, taken from a tuberculin skin test site. The rearrangement links TRBV4-3 to TRBJ2-6; no firm D call. CDR3 residues: CASSQAVADRSGANVLTF. The CDR3 DNA sequence: TGCGCCAGCAGCCAAGCGGTGGCAGACCGCTCTGGGGCCAACGTCCTGACTTTC.